This T cell receptor beta chain emerged from a study of T cells expressing NK-cell markers. TCRdb processed the 5' RACE reads again and assigns one entry to each CDR3 protein, with no DNA. Its table lists about 540,000 distinct CDR3 sequences. The specimen was blood T cells: a sorted CD56 or NKG2C T cell subset, CD4+ or CD8+ T cells, or bulk PBMC T cells (not recorded which). The clonotype was recovered from a man in his late teens or twenties in good health.

CDR3 residues: CSVEAQGADGEQYF. This chain joins TRBV29-1 and TRBJ2-7; TCRdb lists TRBD1, though no DNA is available to test this call. The CDR3 covers 14 residues. Germline V CDR1 and CDR2: SQVTM, ANQGSEA.